The 9 T cell receptor beta chains below all came from one sample that was sequenced in a study of shared clonotypes between healthy human individuals. Measured with immunoSEQ multiplex PCR; TCRdb has only the in-frame clones, and not every one. The table has about 1.1 million clones, approximately 75% seen once. Sequenced input: memory CD4+ T cells from PBMCs. The subset was: CD45RA-negative fraction. The source is a young man in good health. Some clones in this sample may be carry-over from other donors' samples.

This clone was detected only once. The chain has TRBV10-3 and TRBJ2-5, with 13 bases that match TRBD2. Looked up from germline, CDR1 is ENHRY and CDR2 is SYGVKD. This CDR3 region has 18 residues. Trimming took 6 bases from V and 1 from J; bases not matched to a gene: 11. CDR3 DNA sequence: TGTGCCATCAGCAAGGGACTAGCGGGGAACATCCTCCAAGAGACCCAGTACTTC. Translating it yields CAISKGLAGNILQETQYF.

The CDR3 loop reads CASSLTSSYNSPLHF. CDR3 coding DNA: TGTGCCAGCAGCTTGACGAGCTCCTATAATTCACCCCTCCACTTT. V usage is TRBV7-9 and J usage is TRBJ1-6, with D unclear. Trimming stripped 3 bases from V and 0 bases from J, with 6 bases between. The CDR3 has 15 residues. Per the germline V gene, CDR1 is SEHNR and CDR2 is FQNEAQ (reference sequence).

V usage is TRBV28 and J usage is TRBJ2-5; 7 nucleotides match TRBD2. The germline V gene has CDR1 MDHEN and CDR2 SYDVKM. The J segment lost 5 bases and the V segment lost 5 bases, leaving 5 bases of the junction unmatched. CDR3 length equals 13 residues. The CDR3, as DNA: TGTGCCAGCAGTATTGGACTAGAGGAGACCCAGTACTTC. It encodes CASSIGLEETQYF. Full variable domain (rest looked up from reference TRBV28 and TRBJ2-5): DVKVTQSSRYLVKRTGEKVFLECVQDMDHENMFWYRQDPGLGLRLIYFSYDVKMKEKGDIPEGYSVSREKKERFSLILESASTNQTSMYLCASSIGLEETQYFGPGTRLLVL.

The DNA for the CDR3 is TGTGCCAGCACCAGGACAGCAAGCATCGAAAAACTGTTTTTT. It is translated as CASTRTASIEKLFF. The chain links TRBV28 to TRBJ1-4; D possibly corresponds to TRBD1 (6 bases). This CDR3 comprises 14 residues. V was trimmed by 7 bases and J by 8 bases, leaving 17 bases between them. The germline gives CDR1 MDHEN, CDR2 SYDVKM.

J is TRBJ2-1 and V is TRBV5-1; 13 bases are shared with TRBD2. Germline CDR1 is SGHRS and CDR2 is YFSETQ. With V trimmed by 3 bases and J by 6 bases, 6 bases remained unmatched. CDR3 length: 16 residues. The DNA of the CDR3 is TGCGCCAGCAGCTGGACACTAGCGGGAGGGTTCAATGAGCAGTTCTTC. Its translation is CASSWTLAGGFNEQFF. The whole variable domain, filled in from reference TRBV5-1 and TRBJ2-1, reads KAGVTQTPRYLIKTRGQQVTLSCSPISGHRSVSWYQQTPGQGLQFLFEYFSETQRNKGNFPGRFSGRQFSNSRSEMNVSTLELGDSALYLCASSWTLAGGFNEQFFGPGTRLTVL.

A few counts support this clone. This chain links TRBV7-3 with TRBJ2-7, with 8 bases matching TRBD2. Germline CDR1 and CDR2: SGHTA and FQGTGA. This CDR3 spans 14 amino acids. After removal of 1 base from V and 2 bases from J, the junction contained 1 base not matched to a gene. In DNA, the CDR3 is TGTGCCAGCAGCTTAAACGGGAGGGCCTACGAGCAGTACTTC. It codes for CASSLNGRAYEQYF.

The chain has TRBV28 and TRBJ2-3; TRBD2 matches at 7 bases. After removal of 10 bases from V and 4 bases from J, the junction contained 8 bases not matched to a gene. CDR1 is MDHEN and CDR2 is SYDVKM in the germline V gene. This CDR3 has 13 amino acids. CDR3 DNA: TGTGCCATTTCCGGGACTATTTCAGATACGCAGTATTTT. Translated: CAISGTISDTQYF.

As for this clone: A read error is possible here, since a much larger clone lies one base away. J is TRBJ1-1 and V is TRBV27, with D perhaps TRBD1 (5 bases). Deletions cut 10 bases from V and 5 bases from J, with 23 bases between. The CDR3 has 15 amino acids. Germline V gene data show CDR1 as MNHEY and CDR2 as SMNVEV (reference sequence). The chain's CDR3 is CATRRRAGTQTEAFF. CDR3 bases: TGTGCCACCAGGAGGAGGGCAGGGACGCAAACTGAAGCTTTCTTT.

The rearrangement joins TRBV9 to TRBJ1-1; D possibly corresponds to TRBD1 (5 bases). Germline V gene sequence: CDR1 SGDLS, CDR2 YYNGEE. The CDR3 is made up of 13 amino acids. V dropped 0 bases and J dropped 6 bases, with 9 bases sitting between them. The CDR3 is CASSVGDLAEAFF. For the CDR3, the DNA is TGTGCCAGCAGCGTAGGGGACCTCGCTGAAGCTTTCTTT.